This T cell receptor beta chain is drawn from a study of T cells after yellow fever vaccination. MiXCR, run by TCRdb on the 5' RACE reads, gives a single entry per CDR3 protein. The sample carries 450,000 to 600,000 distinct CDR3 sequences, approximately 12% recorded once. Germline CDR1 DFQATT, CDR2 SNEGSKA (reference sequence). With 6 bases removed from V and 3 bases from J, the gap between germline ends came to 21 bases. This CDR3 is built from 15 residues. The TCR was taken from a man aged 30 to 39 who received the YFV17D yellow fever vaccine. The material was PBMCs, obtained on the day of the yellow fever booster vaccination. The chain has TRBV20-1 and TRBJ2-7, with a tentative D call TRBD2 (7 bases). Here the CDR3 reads CSAPQAGGADYEQYF. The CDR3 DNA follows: TGCAGTGCCCCCCAAGCTGGGGGGGCCGACTACGAGCAGTACTTC.